This passage covers 29 T cell receptor beta chains from one sample sequenced in a study of blood T cell repertoires in COVID-19. Some clones are missing from TCRdb's copy, which holds only in-frame ones; the method was immunoSEQ multiplex PCR. The repertoire includes 330,000 or so clones, more than 70% of them detected once, and less than 2.5% sits in the top ten. Sequenced: PBMCs or T cells enriched from blood (not recorded which). The source of these receptors is a middle-aged man in a cohort exposed to, infected with or recovered from COVID-19 (not recorded which).

The chain has TRBV13 and TRBJ2-2; unclear D gene. CDR3 length: 14 residues. Germline V gives CDR1 PRHDT, CDR2 FYEKMQ (reference sequence). Trimming took off 2 bases at V and 4 bases at J, with 8 bases between the two ends. CDR3 region: CASSLLRSTGELFF. DNA of the CDR3: TGTGCCAGCAGCTTACTCAGGTCCACCGGGGAGCTGTTTTTT.

This clone was found once. J is TRBJ1-3 and V is TRBV9, with unresolved D. CDR3 length: 17 amino acids. Germline V gene lookup returns CDR1 SGDLS and CDR2 YYNGEE. Trimming removed 3 bases at V and 4 bases at J, with 20 bases between. CDR3 sequence: CASSGSYLRRAGNTIYF. CDR3 bases: TGTGCCAGCAGCGGGTCCTATCTTAGGAGGGCCGGAAACACCATATATTTT.

The table lists this clone with a count of one. The gene calls are TRBV7-9 and TRBJ2-1, with 9 bases that match TRBD1. The CDR3 sequence is 15 residues long. After removal of 4 bases from V and 5 bases from J, the junction contained 6 bases not matched to a gene. Germline CDR1 reads SEHNR; CDR2 reads FQNEAQ (reference sequence). This CDR3 reads CASSSGQGLNNEQFF. The CDR3 region has the DNA TGTGCCAGCAGCTCGGGACAGGGTTTAAACAATGAGCAGTTCTTC.

V gene TRBV12-2 combines with J gene TRBJ1-4. TRBV12-2 is a pseudogene segment. There are 16 residues in the CDR3. This CDR3 is CASRLAWGRANEKLFF. The CDR3 nucleotides read TGTGCAAGTCGCTTAGCGTGGGGGAGGGCTAATGAAAAACTGTTTTTT.

This chain connects TRBV10-3 to TRBJ2-1; 10 bases align to TRBD1. The CDR3 covers 15 residues. In germline, CDR1 is ENHRY, CDR2 SYGVKD. J lost 5 bases, V lost 7 bases, and 8 bases had no gene match. The CDR3 DNA reads as TGTGCCATCACCAAGACAGGGGGCGCCCACAATGAGCAGTTCTTC. This translates into CAITKTGGAHNEQFF.

The chain couples TRBV11-3 to TRBJ2-3, with D hard to call. The CDR3 sequence is 12 residues long. Germline lookup yields CDR1 SGHNT and CDR2 YENEEA. With 5 bases removed from V and 2 bases from J, the gap between germline ends came to 5 bases. The DNA for the CDR3 is TGTGCCAGCAGCGGCTTCACAGATACGCAGTATTTT. It specifies CASSGFTDTQYF. Drawing the rest from reference TRBV11-3 and TRBJ2-3, the complete variable domain is EAGVVQSPRYKIIEKKQPVAFWCNPISGHNTLYWYLQNLGQGPELLIRYENEEAVDDSQLPKDRFSAERLKGVDSTLKIQPAELGDSAVYLCASSGFTDTQYFGPGTRLTVL.

The chain combines TRBV27 with TRBJ1-1; D is undetermined. The CDR3 extends over 13 amino acids. The germline CDR1 and CDR2 sequences are MNHEY and SMNVEV (reference sequence). The V and J ends lost 2 bases and 1 base respectively, with 5 bases between them. As DNA, the CDR3 is TGTGCCAGCAGTTTAAGCCCGAACACTGAAGCTTTCTTT. This translates into CASSLSPNTEAFF.

The V and J genes are TRBV28 and TRBJ1-4; TRBD1 matches at 9 bases. There are 15 residues in the CDR3. With 3 bases clipped from V and 3 bases from J, the junction kept 2 bases outside the gene matches. Germline CDR1 reads MDHEN; CDR2 reads SYDVKM. CDR3: CASSFRQGANEKLFF. CDR3 coding DNA: TGTGCCAGCAGTTTCCGACAGGGGGCTAATGAAAAACTGTTTTTT. The full variable domain, in which reference TRBV28 and TRBJ1-4 provide the parts outside the CDR3, is DVKVTQSSRYLVKRTGEKVFLECVQDMDHENMFWYRQDPGLGLRLIYFSYDVKMKEKGDIPEGYSVSREKKERFSLILESASTNQTSMYLCASSFRQGANEKLFFGSGTQLSVL.

The chain joins TRBV7-2 to TRBJ2-7; D possibly corresponds to TRBD1 (5 bases). The CDR3 is 13 residues long. Germline CDR1 is SGHTA and CDR2 is FQGNSA. V dropped 6 bases and J dropped 3 bases, with 12 bases sitting between them. This chain's CDR3 is CASSFDRIYEQYF. In nucleotides, the CDR3 is TGTGCCAGCAGTTTTGACAGAATCTACGAGCAGTACTTC.

DNA for the CDR3: TGTGCCAGTAGTGAGGAGGGTAATGAGCAGTTCTTC. Its translation: CASSEEGNEQFF. The chain has TRBV19 and TRBJ2-1, with D perhaps matching TRBD2 (6 bases). The CDR3 runs 12 residues. Germline V gives CDR1 LNHDA, CDR2 SQIVND (reference sequence). The V end was cut by 5 bases, the J end by 7 bases, with 9 bases between.

V and J are TRBV7-2 and TRBJ1-1, with TRBD1 matching over 7 bases. The length of the CDR3 is 14 residues. Unmatched junction bases numbered 5, after V lost 6 bases and J lost 1 base. Germline assignment: CDR1 SGHTA and CDR2 FQGNSA. The CDR3 sequence is CASRLGQSNTEAFF. CDR3 bases: TGTGCCAGCAGGTTGGGACAGTCGAACACTGAAGCTTTCTTT.

This clone was counted only a few times. This chain links TRBV21-1 with TRBJ2-7; the table's D gene call, TRBD2, was not cross checked with the DNA. TRBV21-1 counts as a pseudogene. CDR3 length: 19 residues. CDR3 DNA sequence: TGTGCCAGCGGGCACATGGGGAGCAACCAACCTACAACAATCTACGAGCAGTACTTC. It is translated as CASGHMGSNQPTTIYEQYF.

This rearrangement joins TRBV28 to TRBJ1-5; D unclear. Trimming took off 1 base at V and 4 bases at J, with 14 bases between the two ends. In germline, CDR1 is MDHEN, CDR2 SYDVKM. This CDR3 has 16 residues. CDR3 nucleotide sequence: TGTGCCAGCAGTTTATCCCTCGTTTCTCGGAATCAGCCCCAGCATTTT. This codes for CASSLSLVSRNQPQHF.

J is TRBJ2-5 and V is TRBV5-1; 10 nucleotides line up with TRBD2. The CDR3 spans 18 residues. Trimming at V came to 3 bases and at J to 5 bases, leaving 16 bases not matched to a gene. From germline, CDR1 is SGHRS and CDR2 YFSETQ. The CDR3 DNA sequence: TGCGCCAGCAGCTGGGACAGGTCCAGACTAGCGGGCGAGGAGACCCAGTACTTC. Its protein product is CASSWDRSRLAGEETQYF.

The chain uses TRBV5-1 and TRBJ2-3, with 8 bases fitting TRBD1. Germline trimming cut 4 bases from V and 4 bases from J; bases unmatched to any gene: 11. CDR1 SGHRS and CDR2 YFSETQ come from the germline V gene. The CDR3 extends over 16 amino acids. DNA of the CDR3: TGCGCCAGCAGCCCGCCGGGCAGGGGGCTTGCAGATACGCAGTATTTT. It codes for CASSPPGRGLADTQYF. Full variable domain (remainder filled in from reference TRBV5-1 and TRBJ2-3): KAGVTQTPRYLIKTRGQQVTLSCSPISGHRSVSWYQQTPGQGLQFLFEYFSETQRNKGNFPGRFSGRQFSNSRSEMNVSTLELGDSALYLCASSPPGRGLADTQYFGPGTRLTVL.

The genes are TRBV6-5 and TRBJ2-2; 8 nucleotides align to TRBD1. The germline V gene encodes CDR1 MNHEY and CDR2 SVGAGI. Trimming at V came to 5 bases and at J to 8 bases, leaving 7 bases not matched to a gene. This CDR3 spans 14 amino acids. CDR3 sequence (DNA): TGTGCCAGCAGTACGGGACAGGTTATAGGGGAGCTGTTTTTT. Translating it yields CASSTGQVIGELFF.

The rearrangement links TRBV11-2 to TRBJ2-5; 11 bases agree with TRBD2. This CDR3 spans 16 amino acids. Germline lookup yields CDR1 SGHAT and CDR2 FQNNGV. The trim removed 5 bases at V and 4 bases at J, leaving 9 bases unmatched. The CDR3 protein is CASSKSSGRTAETQYF. Here the CDR3 DNA reads TGTGCCAGCAGCAAATCTAGCGGGAGGACAGCAGAGACCCAGTACTTC.

The chain carries TRBV18 and TRBJ2-1, with 8 bases aligning to TRBD2. The length of the CDR3 is 14 residues. V was pared by 0 bases and J by 8 bases, with 3 bases of the junction left unmatched. Germline V CDR1 and CDR2: KGHSH, LQKENI. CDR3 nucleotides: TGTGCCAGCTCACCACCGGGACTAGGCGATGAGCAGTTCTTC. Translating gives CASSPPGLGDEQFF.

CDR3 DNA sequence: TGTGCCAGTAGTATAGGGACAGGGGGCTTTGAAAAACTGTTTTTT. Its translation: CASSIGTGGFEKLFF. The V call is TRBV19, the J call TRBJ1-4, with 11 bases lining up with TRBD1. This CDR3 is 15 amino acids long. Germline values: CDR1 LNHDA, CDR2 SQIVND (reference sequence). With 1 base clipped from V and 7 bases from J, the junction kept 2 bases outside the gene matches.

This chain uses TRBV19 with TRBJ2-1; 11 positions agree with TRBD2. The CDR3 sequence is 19 residues long. Per the germline V gene, CDR1 is LNHDA and CDR2 is SQIVND (reference sequence). The V segment lost 6 bases and the J segment 0 bases; nucleotides outside the gene matches: 13. The CDR3 DNA reads TGTGCCAGTAGAAGGAAGGGACTAGCGGAGACCTTCTCCTACAATGAGCAGTTCTTC. Amino acid sequence: CASRRKGLAETFSYNEQFF.

This chain joins TRBV2 and TRBJ1-1; 10 bases match TRBD1. The J segment lost 7 bases and the V segment lost 4 bases, leaving 3 bases of the junction unmatched. The germline CDR1 and CDR2 sequences are SNHLY and FYNNEI. This CDR3 is built from 13 residues. The CDR3 DNA follows: TGTGCCAGCAGTGGGGACAGGGGCAATGAAGCTTTCTTT. It specifies CASSGDRGNEAFF.

The V gene is TRBV11-2, the J gene TRBJ2-5; D perhaps matches TRBD1 (8 bases). The CDR3 extends over 19 amino acids. CDR1 SGHAT and CDR2 FQNNGV come from the germline V gene. V shed 2 bases and J shed 5 bases, with 27 bases lying between them. The CDR3 spells CASSLPTGGLRQGRETQYF. The DNA of the CDR3 is TGTGCCAGCAGCTTACCGACGGGGGGACTAAGACAGGGGCGGGAGACCCAGTACTTC.

The chain employs TRBV6-1 and TRBJ2-1, with D maybe TRBD2 (5 bases). Germline V gene lookup returns CDR1 MNHNS and CDR2 SASEGT. Trimming left V 0 bases short and J 5 bases short, with 8 bases between. The CDR3 runs to 14 residues. As DNA, the CDR3 is TGTGCCAGCAGTGAAGCGGGAGCCAACAATGAGCAGTTCTTC. Translation gives CASSEAGANNEQFF.

The V gene is TRBV7-2, the J gene TRBJ1-2, with D hard to call. This CDR3 region has 14 residues. The V gene lost 5 bases and the J gene lost 0 bases, with 10 bases spanning the gap. Germline CDR1 SGHTA, CDR2 FQGNSA. The chain's CDR3 is CASSPGLSNYGYTF. The DNA for the CDR3 is TGTGCCAGCAGCCCCGGACTTTCTAACTATGGCTACACCTTC.

The chain combines TRBV9 with TRBJ2-1; the match to TRBD2 covers 11 bases. CDR3 length: 15 residues. The V gene end was trimmed by 4 bases and the J gene end by 8 bases; junction bases not matched to a gene: 8. The V gene's germline CDR1 is SGDLS and CDR2 YYNGEE. CDR3 DNA sequence: TGTGCCAGCAGCCCCGTGCTAGCGGGAGGCCATGAGCAGTTCTTC. This codes for CASSPVLAGGHEQFF.

The chain recombines TRBV6-5 with TRBJ1-5; D is possibly TRBD1 (6 bases). The CDR3 length is 14 residues. CDR1 and CDR2 from the germline V gene are MNHEY and SVGAGI. The V and J ends lost 6 bases and 4 bases respectively, with 13 bases between them. CDR3 protein: CASRPTGANQPQHF. The CDR3 bases are TGTGCCAGCAGACCGACAGGCGCAAATCAGCCCCAGCATTTT.

The DNA of the CDR3 is TGCGCCAGCAGCTTGGGGACTAGCGGGGCCTCGAGCGAGCAGTACTTC. Translated: CASSLGTSGASSEQYF. V usage is TRBV5-1 and J usage is TRBJ2-7; TRBD2 matches 12 bases. V was clipped by 0 bases and J by 6 bases; unmatched bases: 7. The CDR3 sequence is 16 residues long. Germline V CDR1 and CDR2: SGHRS, YFSETQ.

This clone has just a few counts. The rearrangement links TRBV27 to TRBJ1-4; D is ambiguous. This CDR3 is built from 15 residues. Trimming shortened V by 6 bases and J by 0 bases, and 11 bases separated the two germline ends. Germline assignment: CDR1 MNHEY and CDR2 SMNVEV (reference sequence). CDR3 sequence (DNA): TGTGCCAGCAGGCCCCGATACACAACTAATGAAAAACTGTTTTTT. This translates into CASRPRYTTNEKLFF.

The V and J genes are TRBV10-1 and TRBJ2-7, with D perhaps matching TRBD1 (5 bases). Germline CDR1 reads WNHNN; CDR2 reads SYGVQD (reference sequence). CDR3 length: 13 residues. The V and J ends lost 0 bases and 6 bases respectively, with 9 bases between them. CDR3 loop: CASSESRVAEQYF. The CDR3 bases are TGCGCCAGCAGTGAGTCCAGGGTTGCCGAGCAGTACTTC.